This note documents a single T cell receptor (beta chain) sequence. Its antigen is currently unknown. Oncomine TCR Beta short-read sequencing was applied to DNA from cultured CD4+ T cells. A single record per CDR3 protein comes from TCRdb applying MiXCR to the PCR reads. Here the sample spans roughly 13,000 distinct CDR3 sequences, around 50% being singletons. This entry comes from a study of vaccination and CD4 T cells after COVID-19. General study results and limits: Median reactive clonotypes, those recognizing SARS-CoV-2, rose from 21 to 38, not significantly.

Treatment of the sample: approximately nine-day PBMC culture with coronavirus spike peptide pools or control peptides (ViraFEST assay). The CDR3 is 14 amino acids. V shed 4 bases and J shed 5 bases, with 9 bases lying between them. CDR1 and CDR2 (germline): MNHEY, SMNVEV (reference sequence). This chain joins TRBV27 and TRBJ1-6; weak D call: TRBD1 (5 bases). This specimen consisted of CD4+ T cells from blood, cultured in vitro, obtained before SARS-CoV-2 vaccination. This receptor was identified in a human donor who had recovered from COVID-19. The CDR3 bases are TGTGCCAGCAGTTCGTCAGGGCATAATTCACCCCTCCACTTT. This translates into CASSSSGHNSPLHF.